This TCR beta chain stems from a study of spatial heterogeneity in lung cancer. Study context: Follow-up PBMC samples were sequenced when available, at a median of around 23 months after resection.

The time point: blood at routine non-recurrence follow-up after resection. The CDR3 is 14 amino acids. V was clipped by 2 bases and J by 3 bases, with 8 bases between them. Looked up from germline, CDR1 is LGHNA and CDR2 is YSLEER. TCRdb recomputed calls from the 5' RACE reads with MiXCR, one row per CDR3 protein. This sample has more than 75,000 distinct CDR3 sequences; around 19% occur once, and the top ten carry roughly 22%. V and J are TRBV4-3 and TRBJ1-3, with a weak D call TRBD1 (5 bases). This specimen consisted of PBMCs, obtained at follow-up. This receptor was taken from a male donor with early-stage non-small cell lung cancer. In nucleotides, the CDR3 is TGCGCCAGCAGCCAAAAAACAGGTGGAAACACCATATATTTT. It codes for CASSQKTGGNTIYF.